This passage covers 22 T cell receptor beta chains from one sample sequenced in a study of CXCR3-negative and CXCR3-positive naive CD8 T cells. TRB cDNA was prepared as libraries by UMI-labeled 5' RACE. No DNA is given; TCRdb re-called the 5' RACE reads and lists each CDR3 protein once. In total, the table holds about 43,000 distinct CDR3 sequences. The specimen sequenced was memory CD8+ T cells from blood. The receptors stem from a human donor in good health. Some clones in this sample may be carry-over from other donors' samples.

This chain connects TRBV7-2 to TRBJ2-1; the TCRdb call, TRBD1, lacks DNA for checking. The CDR3 loop spans 17 amino acids. CDR1 is SGHTA and CDR2 is FQGNSA in the germline V gene. The CDR3 spells CASSFLPGQGPIVQQFF.

This sequence joins TRBV5-1 and TRBJ2-7; as DNA is missing, the TRBD2 call by TCRdb cannot be tested. CDR1 SGHRS and CDR2 YFSETQ come from the germline V gene. The CDR3 totals 14 residues. The CDR3 loop is CASSFSGETYEQYF.

The chain has TRBV7-9 and TRBJ2-7; TCRdb indicates TRBD1, and absent DNA this call remains unverified. CDR3 size: 16 residues. Germline V CDR1 and CDR2: SEHNR, FQNEAQ (reference sequence). The CDR3 region is CASSPRLGQKPYEQYF. Variable domain in full (rest from reference TRBV7-9 and TRBJ2-7): DTGVSQNPRHKITKRGQNVTFRCDPISEHNRLYWYRQTLGQGPEFLTYFQNEAQLEKSRLLSDRFSAERPKGSFSTLEIQRTEQGDSAMYLCASSPRLGQKPYEQYFGPGTRLTVT.

The chain carries TRBV11-2 and TRBJ1-3. Germline V gives CDR1 SGHAT, CDR2 FQNNGV. CDR3 size: 11 residues. CDR3 loop: CASIDGNTIYF.

The gene calls are TRBV14 and TRBJ2-1. Germline V gives CDR1 SGHDN, CDR2 FVKESK. The length of the CDR3 is 15 residues. The CDR3 loop reads CASSQSGGPYNEQFF.

The chain uses TRBV6-1 and TRBJ1-5; TCRdb indicates TRBD1, and absent DNA this call remains unverified. Germline V gene sequence: CDR1 MNHNS, CDR2 SASEGT. This CDR3 has 15 amino acids. The CDR3 is CASSPGQASGQPQHF.

This chain joins TRBV7-9 and TRBJ2-7; TCRdb designates TRBD1, a call that cannot be tested without DNA. CDR3 length: 13 amino acids. Germline V gene sequence: CDR1 SEHNR, CDR2 FQNEAQ (reference sequence). CDR3 loop: CASSPGGGYEQYF.

The CDR3 loop is CASTGDGGNTIYF. The genes are TRBV10-2 and TRBJ1-3; as DNA is missing, the TRBD1 call by TCRdb cannot be tested. The CDR3 has 13 amino acids. Germline V gene data show CDR1 as WSHSY and CDR2 as SAAADI.

The rearrangement links TRBV6-4 to TRBJ2-1; TCRdb proposes TRBD1, but this gene call is untestable without DNA. The germline V gene has CDR1 MRHNA and CDR2 SNTAGT. The CDR3 extends over 13 amino acids. CDR3 in amino acids: CASSVGGKGEQFF.

This chain links TRBV29-1 with TRBJ2-2. Germline V gene lookup returns CDR1 SQVTM and CDR2 ANQGSEA. The CDR3 has 13 amino acids. This CDR3 reads CSVAAGNTGELFF.

The chain recombines TRBV9 with TRBJ1-4. This CDR3 has 14 amino acids. Germline values: CDR1 SGDLS, CDR2 YYNGEE. CDR3 region: CASSVGGDNEKLFF.

V gene TRBV7-6 combines with J gene TRBJ1-1; the D gene TCRdb calls, TRBD1, cannot be checked with no DNA. The CDR3 length is 15 residues. Per germline, CDR1 SGHVS and CDR2 FNYEAQ. The CDR3 reads CASSIPTGMNTEAFF.

This sequence joins TRBV19 and TRBJ2-7; absent DNA, TCRdb's TRBD1 call cannot be checked. Looked up from germline, CDR1 is LNHDA and CDR2 is SQIVND (reference sequence). The CDR3 has 14 residues. The CDR3 here is CASSTGGFGYEQYF.

V is TRBV5-4 and J is TRBJ2-1; TCRdb designates TRBD1, a call that cannot be tested without DNA. Germline lookup yields CDR1 SGHNT and CDR2 YYREEE (reference sequence). The CDR3 totals 15 residues. Here the CDR3 reads CASSLLGGSGNEQFF.

The rearrangement uses TRBV30 and TRBJ2-5; TCRdb indicates TRBD2, and absent DNA this call remains unverified. The CDR3 contains 14 residues. Germline-derived CDR1 and CDR2 are GTSNPN and SVGIG (reference sequence). The CDR3 loop is CAWIPWLDTETQYF.

The CDR3 loop reads CASSQDLRLDRDYEQYF. The chain joins TRBV3-1 to TRBJ2-7; the D call of TRBD1 rests on TCRdb alone, since no DNA is present to check it. The CDR3 consists of 17 residues. Germline V CDR1 and CDR2: LGHDT, YNNKEL (reference sequence).

The chain combines TRBV9 with TRBJ2-7; TCRdb reports TRBD1, a call that lacks DNA to check it against. The CDR3 runs to 14 residues. The germline gives CDR1 SGDLS, CDR2 YYNGEE. The CDR3 sequence is CASSPPDKHYEQYF.

The rearrangement links TRBV12-3 or TRBV12-4 to TRBJ2-2; TCRdb calls TRBD2, which cannot be checked without DNA. CDR3 length: 17 residues. CDR3 region: CASSPTGLAANTGELFF.

The chain couples TRBV7-9 to TRBJ1-2. Germline loops: CDR1 SEHNR, CDR2 FQNEAQ (reference sequence). The CDR3 sequence is 17 residues long. The CDR3: CASSPPQGGATNYGYTF.

The CDR3 protein is CASSFTMGELFF. The gene calls are TRBV7-3 and TRBJ2-2. Germline V gene lookup returns CDR1 SGHTA and CDR2 FQGTGA. The CDR3 loop spans 12 amino acids.

V gene TRBV20-1 combines with J gene TRBJ2-1. The CDR3 has 14 residues. Germline assignment: CDR1 DFQATT and CDR2 SNEGSKA (reference sequence). CDR3 sequence reads: CSASGESSYNEQFF.

The chain is built from TRBV11-2 and TRBJ2-1. Germline CDR1 SGHAT, CDR2 FQNNGV. This CDR3 has 15 residues. CDR3 region: CASSLESDLYNEQFF.